This TCR beta chain emerged from a study of blood T cell repertoires in COVID-19. Study-level background: Sample material is recorded as cDNA or gDNA derived from T cells, B-cell-depleted T cells, or PBMCs.

Sequencing was performed with immunoSEQ multiplex PCR; in TCRdb, only in-frame clones are kept and a portion is missing. Of about 230,000 clones listed, 75% to 85% are singletons. This clone showed up just once. The CDR3 is 14 amino acids. From germline, CDR1 is MNHEY and CDR2 SMNVEV (reference sequence). V shed 6 bases, J shed 3 bases, and the junction held 4 bases outside the gene matches. The specimen was peripheral blood. The clonotype comes from a woman in her 50s with acute or convalescent COVID-19. This chain joins TRBV27 and TRBJ2-7; 11 bases are a match to TRBD2. This CDR3 is CASSTSGRGYEQYF. The CDR3 DNA reads TGTGCCAGCAGCACTAGCGGGAGAGGCTACGAGCAGTACTTC.